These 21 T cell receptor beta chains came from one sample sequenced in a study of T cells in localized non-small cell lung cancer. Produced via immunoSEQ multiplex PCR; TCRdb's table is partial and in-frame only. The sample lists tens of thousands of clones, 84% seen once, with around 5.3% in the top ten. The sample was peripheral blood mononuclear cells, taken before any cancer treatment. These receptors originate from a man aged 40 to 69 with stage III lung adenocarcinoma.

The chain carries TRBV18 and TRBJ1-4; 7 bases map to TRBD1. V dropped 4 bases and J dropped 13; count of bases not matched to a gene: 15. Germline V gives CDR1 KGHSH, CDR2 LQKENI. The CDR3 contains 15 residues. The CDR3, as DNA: TGTGCCAGCTCACGGGCCGGGACAGCGGCCGAGAGACTGTTTTTT. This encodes CASSRAGTAAERLFF.

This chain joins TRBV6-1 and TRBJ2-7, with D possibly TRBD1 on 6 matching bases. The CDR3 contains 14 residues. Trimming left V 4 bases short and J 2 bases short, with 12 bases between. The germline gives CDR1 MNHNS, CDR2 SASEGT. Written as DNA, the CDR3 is TGTGCCAGCAGTGTTCAGGGGTTTGCCTACGAGCAGTACGTC. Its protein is CASSVQGFAYEQYV.

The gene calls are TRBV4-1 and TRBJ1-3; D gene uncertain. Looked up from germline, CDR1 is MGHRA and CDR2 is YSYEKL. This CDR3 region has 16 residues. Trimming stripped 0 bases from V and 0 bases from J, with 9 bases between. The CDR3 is CASSQDEGVSGNTIYF. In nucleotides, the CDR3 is TGCGCCAGCAGCCAAGATGAAGGCGTCTCTGGAAACACCATATATTTT.

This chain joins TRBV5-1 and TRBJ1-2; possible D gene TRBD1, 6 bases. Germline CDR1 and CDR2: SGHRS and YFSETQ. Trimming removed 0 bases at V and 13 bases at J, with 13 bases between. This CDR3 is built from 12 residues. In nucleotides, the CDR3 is TGCGCCAGCAGCTTGGAGCGGGGGCGTTTCACCTTC. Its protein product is CASSLERGRFTF.

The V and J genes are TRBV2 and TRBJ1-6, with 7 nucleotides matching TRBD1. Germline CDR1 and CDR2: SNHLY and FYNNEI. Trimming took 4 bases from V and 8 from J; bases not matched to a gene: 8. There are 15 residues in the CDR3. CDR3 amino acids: CASSAYGTDDSPLHF. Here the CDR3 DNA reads TGTGCCAGCAGTGCTTACGGGACAGATGATTCACCCCTCCACTTT.

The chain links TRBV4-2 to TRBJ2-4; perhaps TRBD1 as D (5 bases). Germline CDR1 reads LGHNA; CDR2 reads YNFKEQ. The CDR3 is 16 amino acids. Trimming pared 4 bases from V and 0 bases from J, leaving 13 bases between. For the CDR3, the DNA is TGTGCCAGCAGCCCAGCGACAGAGCAAGCCAAAAACATTCAGTACTTC. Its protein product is CASSPATEQAKNIQYF.

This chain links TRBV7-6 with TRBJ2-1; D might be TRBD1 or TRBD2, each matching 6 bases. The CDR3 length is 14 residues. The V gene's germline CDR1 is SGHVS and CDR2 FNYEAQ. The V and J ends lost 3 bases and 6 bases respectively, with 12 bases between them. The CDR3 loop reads CASSFLEGGNEQFF. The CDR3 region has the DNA TGTGCCAGCAGCTTTCTTGAGGGGGGCAATGAGCAGTTCTTC.

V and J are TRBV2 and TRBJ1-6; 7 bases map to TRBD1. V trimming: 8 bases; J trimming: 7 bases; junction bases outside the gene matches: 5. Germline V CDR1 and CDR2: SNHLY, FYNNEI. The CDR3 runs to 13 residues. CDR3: CASQGGLNSPLHF. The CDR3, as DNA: TGTGCCAGCCAGGGGGGGCTAAATTCACCCCTCCACTTT.

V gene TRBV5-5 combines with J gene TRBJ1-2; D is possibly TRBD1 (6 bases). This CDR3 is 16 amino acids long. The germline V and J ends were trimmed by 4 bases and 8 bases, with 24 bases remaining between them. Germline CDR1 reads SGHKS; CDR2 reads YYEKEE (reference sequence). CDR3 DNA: TGTGCCAGCAGCCCCGTACACAGGGTGGATTATGGCGGCTACACCTTC. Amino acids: CASSPVHRVDYGGYTF.

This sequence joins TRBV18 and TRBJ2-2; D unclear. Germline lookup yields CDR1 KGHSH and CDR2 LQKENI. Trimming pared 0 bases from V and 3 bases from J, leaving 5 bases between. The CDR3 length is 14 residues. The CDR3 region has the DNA TGTGCCAGCTCACCACCGTACGACACCGGGGAGCTGTTTTTT. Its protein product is CASSPPYDTGELFF.

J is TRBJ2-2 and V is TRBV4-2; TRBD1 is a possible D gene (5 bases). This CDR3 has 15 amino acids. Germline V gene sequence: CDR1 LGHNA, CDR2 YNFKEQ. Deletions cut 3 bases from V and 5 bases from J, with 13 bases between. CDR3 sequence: CASSHPQGKTGELFF. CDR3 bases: TGTGCCAGCAGCCACCCCCAGGGTAAAACCGGGGAGCTGTTTTTT.

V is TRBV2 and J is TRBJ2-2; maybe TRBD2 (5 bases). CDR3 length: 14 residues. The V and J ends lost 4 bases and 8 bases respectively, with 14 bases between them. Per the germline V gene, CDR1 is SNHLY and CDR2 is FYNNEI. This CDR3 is CASSGYLRVGELFF. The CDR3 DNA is TGTGCCAGCAGTGGGTACCTGAGGGTTGGGGAGCTGTTTTTT.

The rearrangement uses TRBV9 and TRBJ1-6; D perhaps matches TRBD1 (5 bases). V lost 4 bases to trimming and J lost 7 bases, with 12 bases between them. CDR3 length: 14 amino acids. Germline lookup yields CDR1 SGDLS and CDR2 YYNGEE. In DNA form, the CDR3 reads TGTGCCAGCAGCCCCCGACAGACCAATTCACCCCTCCACTTT. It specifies CASSPRQTNSPLHF.

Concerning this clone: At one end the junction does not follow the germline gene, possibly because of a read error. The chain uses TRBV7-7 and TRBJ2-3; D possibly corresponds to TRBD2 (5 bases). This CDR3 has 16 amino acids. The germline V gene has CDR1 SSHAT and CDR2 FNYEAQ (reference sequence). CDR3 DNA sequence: TGTGCTAGCAGCTTAGCCCCGGGGTCCGGGACAGATACGCAGTATTTT. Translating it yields CASSLAPGSGTDTQYF. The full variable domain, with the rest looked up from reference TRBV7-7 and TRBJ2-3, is GAGVSQSPRYKVTKRGQDVTLRCDPISSHATLYWYQQALGQGPEFLTYFNYEAQPDKSGLPSDRFSAERPEGSISTLTIQRTEQRDSAMYRCASSLAPGSGTDTQYFGPGTRLTVL.

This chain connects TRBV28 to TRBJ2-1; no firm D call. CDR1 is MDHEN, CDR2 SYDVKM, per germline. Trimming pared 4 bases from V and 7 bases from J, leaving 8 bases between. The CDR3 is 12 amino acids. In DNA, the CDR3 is TGTGCCAGCAGTTACTCCGGGAATGAGCAGTTCTTC. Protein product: CASSYSGNEQFF.

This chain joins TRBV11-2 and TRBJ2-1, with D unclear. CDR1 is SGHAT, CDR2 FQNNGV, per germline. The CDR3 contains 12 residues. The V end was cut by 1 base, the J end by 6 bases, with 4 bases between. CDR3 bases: TGTGCCAGCAGCTTAGCAACCAATGAGCAGTTCTTC. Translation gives CASSLATNEQFF.

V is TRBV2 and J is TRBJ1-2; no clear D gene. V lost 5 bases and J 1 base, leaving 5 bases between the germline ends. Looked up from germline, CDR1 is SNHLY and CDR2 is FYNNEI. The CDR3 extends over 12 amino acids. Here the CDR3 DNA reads TGTGCCAGCAGTCGAATTAACTATGGCTACACCTTC. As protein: CASSRINYGYTF.

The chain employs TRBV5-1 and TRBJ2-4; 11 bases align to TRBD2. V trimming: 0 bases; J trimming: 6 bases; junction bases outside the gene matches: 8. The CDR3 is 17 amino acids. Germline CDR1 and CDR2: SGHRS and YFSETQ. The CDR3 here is CASSLALTSGALNIQYF. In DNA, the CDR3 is TGCGCCAGCAGCTTGGCCTTGACTAGCGGGGCCCTAAACATTCAGTACTTC.

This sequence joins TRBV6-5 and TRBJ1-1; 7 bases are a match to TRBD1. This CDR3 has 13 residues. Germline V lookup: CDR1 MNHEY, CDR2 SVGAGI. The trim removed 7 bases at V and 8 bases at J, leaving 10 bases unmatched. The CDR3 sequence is CASILRQGAEAFF. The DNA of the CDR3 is TGTGCCAGCATTCTGCGACAGGGAGCCGAAGCTTTCTTT.

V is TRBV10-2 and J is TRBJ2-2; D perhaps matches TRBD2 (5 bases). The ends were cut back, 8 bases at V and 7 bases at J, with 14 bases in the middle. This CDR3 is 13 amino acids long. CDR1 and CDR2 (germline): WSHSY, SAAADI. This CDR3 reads CASSPNGVGELFF. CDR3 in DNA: TGCGCCAGCTCCCCCAACGGGGTCGGGGAGCTGTTTTTT.

CDR3 DNA sequence: TGCGCCAGCAGCTTGCAGGGACAGGGAATGACGCCCCAGCATTTT. This translates into CASSLQGQGMTPQHF. The chain uses TRBV5-1 and TRBJ1-5; TRBD1 matches at 9 bases. The CDR3 is 15 amino acids. The germline V gene has CDR1 SGHRS and CDR2 YFSETQ. V trimming: 1 base; J trimming: 9 bases; junction bases outside the gene matches: 8.